The rows below give T cell receptor beta chains drawn from one sample of a study of control samples from healthy donors and cancer patients. The protocol was immunoSEQ multiplex PCR, while the TCRdb copy is restricted to in-frame clones and leaves out a portion. The table lists just under 80,000 clones, 70% to 90% of them singletons. Sequenced sample: PBMCs. The source of these receptors is a woman in her sixties with head and neck cancer. Each CDR3 is given with its conserved first and last residue. A D gene is named only where the DNA matches it firmly. Size values are once, few and many counts, or a class for expanded clones, and some rows have none.

J,D,size,V,CDR3,DNA
TRBJ1-2,NA,NA,TRBV2,CASSEACDRGYTF,TGTGCCAGCAGTGAAGCGTGCGACAGAGGCTACACCTTC
TRBJ2-2,NA,NA,TRBV11-2,CASSLARVGELFF,TGTGCCAGCAGCTTAGCCAGGGTCGGGGAGCTGTTTTTT
TRBJ1-6,TRBD1,NA,TRBV5-6,CASSSGFFPGQGNSPLHF,TGTGCCAGCAGCTCGGGCTTCTTTCCGGGACAGGGTAATTCACCCCTCCACTTT
TRBJ2-2,NA,NA,TRBV18,CASSPDLRNTGELFF,TGTGCCAGCTCACCTGACTTGCGGAACACCGGGGAGCTGTTTTTT
TRBJ1-1,NA,NA,TRBV12-3/TRBV12-4,CASSSGERTEAFF,TGTGCCAGCAGTTCGGGGGAACGGACTGAAGCTTTCTTT
TRBJ2-2,TRBD1,NA,TRBV11-3,CASSADRGNTGELFF,TGTGCCAGCAGCGCAGACAGGGGGAACACCGGGGAGCTGTTTTTT
TRBJ1-5,NA,NA,TRBV10-3,CAIRGDNQPQHF,TGTGCCATCAGGGGGGACAATCAGCCCCAGCATTTT
TRBJ2-2,TRBD2,NA,TRBV5-1,CASSFTSGRNTGELFF,TGCGCCAGCAGCTTCACTAGCGGGAGAAACACTGGGGAGCTGTTTTTT
TRBJ2-7,NA,NA,TRBV28,CASSYLTYEQYF,TGTGCCAGCAGTTACCTAACCTACGAGCAGTACTTC
TRBJ2-7,TRBD2,NA,TRBV29-1,CSVEVGSGSYEQYF,TGCAGCGTTGAAGTCGGTAGCGGGTCCTACGAGCAGTACTTC
TRBJ1-3,NA,NA,TRBV10-3,CAISSSISGNTIYF,TGTGCCATCAGTTCATCCATCTCTGGAAACACCATATATTTT
TRBJ1-2,NA,NA,TRBV19,CASSIGSGTISYGYTF,TGTGCCAGTAGTATAGGCTCGGGGACCATCTCCTATGGCTACACCTTC
TRBJ2-1,TRBD2,once,TRBV5-1,CASSLVASGRQANEQFF,TGCGCCAGCAGCTTGGTGGCTAGCGGGAGACAAGCCAATGAGCAGTTCTTC
TRBJ2-7,NA,NA,TRBV2,CASSERLTYEQYF,TGTGCCAGCAGTGAAAGGCTTACCTACGAGCAGTACTTC
TRBJ2-1,NA,NA,TRBV3-1/TRBV3-2,CASSQGDFEQFF,TGTGCCAGCAGCCAAGGCGATTTTGAGCAGTTCTTC
TRBJ2-3,TRBD1,NA,TRBV7-2,CASSPRQAGGDTQYF,TGTGCCAGCAGCCCGCGTCAGGCAGGGGGAGATACGCAGTATTTT
TRBJ2-1,NA,NA,TRBV6-5,CASSYLVGGPYNEQFF,TGTGCCAGCAGTTACTTAGTTGGGGGGCCCTACAATGAGCAGTTCTTC
TRBJ2-3,NA,NA,TRBV11-2,CASSFVVTDTQYF,TGTGCCAGCAGCTTCGTGGTCACAGATACGCAGTATTTT